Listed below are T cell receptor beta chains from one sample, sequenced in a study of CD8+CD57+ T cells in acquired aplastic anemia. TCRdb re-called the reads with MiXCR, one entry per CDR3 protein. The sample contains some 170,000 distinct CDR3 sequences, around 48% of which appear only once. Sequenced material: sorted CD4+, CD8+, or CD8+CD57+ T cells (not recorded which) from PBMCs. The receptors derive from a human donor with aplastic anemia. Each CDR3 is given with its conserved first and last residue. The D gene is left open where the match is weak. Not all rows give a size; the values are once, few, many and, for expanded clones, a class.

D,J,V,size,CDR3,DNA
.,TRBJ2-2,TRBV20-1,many,CSARDGDTMTGELFF,TGCAGTGCTAGAGATGGGGACACTATGACCGGGGAGCTGTTTTTT
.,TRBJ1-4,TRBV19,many,CASSIVDVWNEKLFF,TGTGCCAGTAGTATAGTGGACGTTTGGAATGAAAAACTGTTTTTT
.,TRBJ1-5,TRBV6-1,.,CASSLEAPGVGQPQHF,TGTGCCAGCAGCTTAGAAGCCCCAGGGGTGGGGCAGCCCCAGCATTTT
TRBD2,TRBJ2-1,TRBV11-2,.,CASSLGGLVHGEQFF,TGTGCCAGCAGCCTCGGAGGACTAGTTCACGGTGAGCAGTTCTTC
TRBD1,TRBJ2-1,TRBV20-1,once,CSARDGGQGPYEQFF,TGCAGTGCTAGAGATGGGGGACAGGGTCCCTACGAGCAGTTCTTC
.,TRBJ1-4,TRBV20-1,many,CSARLVVRGETNEKLFF,TGCAGTGCTAGGTTGGTGGTCAGGGGCGAAACTAATGAAAAACTGTTTTTT
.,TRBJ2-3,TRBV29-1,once,CSVRGTQATDTQYF,TGCAGCGTCCGAGGGACCCAGGCAACAGATACGCAGTATTTT
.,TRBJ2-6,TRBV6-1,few,CASSTSDSGANVLTF,TGTGCCAGCAGTACCAGCGACTCTGGGGCCAACGTCCTGACTTTC
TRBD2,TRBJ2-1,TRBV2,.,CAGMGASGGAYNEQFF,TGTGCCGGAATGGGGGCTAGCGGGGGTGCTTACAATGAGCAGTTCTTC
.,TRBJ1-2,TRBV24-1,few,CATSDAATNYGYTF,TGTGCCACCAGTGATGCCGCCACTAACTATGGCTACACCTTC
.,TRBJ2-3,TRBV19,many,CASSMGPSRYDTQYF,TGTGCCAGTAGTATGGGGCCTAGCCGTTACGATACGCAGTATTTT
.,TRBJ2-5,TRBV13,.,CASSLGWQETQYF,TGTGCCAGCAGCTTAGGATGGCAAGAGACCCAGTACTTC
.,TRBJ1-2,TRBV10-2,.,CASSDSRAGGYTF,TGCGCCAGCAGTGATTCCAGGGCAGGCGGCTACACCTTC
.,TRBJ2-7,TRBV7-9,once,CASSQTVGYEQYF,TGTGCCAGCAGCCAAACGGTGGGTTACGAGCAGTACTTC
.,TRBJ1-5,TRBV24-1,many,CATSAGQNSNQPQHF,TGTGCCACCAGTGCAGGACAGAATAGCAATCAGCCCCAGCATTTT
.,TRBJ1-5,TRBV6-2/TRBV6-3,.,CASSYELGGARGNQPQHF,TGTGCCAGCAGTTACGAGTTAGGGGGGGCGAGGGGCAATCAGCCCCAGCATTTT
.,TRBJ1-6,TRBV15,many,CATSRGIESNSPLHF,TGTGCCACCAGCAGAGGGATAGAAAGTAATTCACCCCTCCACTTT
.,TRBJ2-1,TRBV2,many,CASKERAQDNEQFF,TGTGCCAGCAAGGAAAGGGCACAGGACAATGAGCAGTTCTTC
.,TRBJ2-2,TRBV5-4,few,CASSPGASNTGELFF,TGTGCCAGCAGCCCGGGGGCTTCTAACACCGGGGAGCTGTTTTTT
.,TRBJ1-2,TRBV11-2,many,CASSLSGQGPSSGYTF,TGTGCCAGCAGCTTATCTGGGCAGGGACCCTCTTCCGGCTACACCTTC
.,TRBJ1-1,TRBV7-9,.,CASTPGTEAFF,TGTGCCAGCACCCCCGGGACTGAAGCTTTCTTT
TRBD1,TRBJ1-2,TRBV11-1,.,CASSRTGGRYTF,TGTGCCAGCAGCCGGACAGGGGGCCGCTACACCTTC
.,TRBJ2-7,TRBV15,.,CATSRDVTYEQYF,TGTGCCACCAGCAGAGACGTGACGTACGAGCAGTACTTC
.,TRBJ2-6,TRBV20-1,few,CSAWDGYSGANVLTF,TGCAGTGCCTGGGACGGCTACTCTGGGGCCAACGTCCTGACTTTC
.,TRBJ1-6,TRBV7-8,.,CASSFPANSPLHF,TGTGCCAGCAGCTTCCCAGCTAATTCACCCCTCCACTTT
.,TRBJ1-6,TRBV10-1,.,CASSFGGGYNSPLHF,TGCGCCAGCAGCTTTGGTGGGGGGTATAATTCACCCCTCCACTTT
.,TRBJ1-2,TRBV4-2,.,CASSQDRQVYTF,TGTGCCAGCAGCCAAGATCGACAGGTCTACACCTTC
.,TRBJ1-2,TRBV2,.,CASSVRPPANYGYTF,TGTGCCAGTAGTGTTAGGCCGCCGGCAAACTATGGCTACACCTTC
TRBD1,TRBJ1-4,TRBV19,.,CASRDRALEKLFF,TGTGCCAGCCGGGACAGGGCCTTGGAAAAACTGTTTTTT
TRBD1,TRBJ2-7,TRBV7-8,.,CASSSRDREYEQYF,TGTGCCAGCAGCTCCCGGGACAGGGAATACGAGCAGTACTTC
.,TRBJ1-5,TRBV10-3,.,CAISEVGFQPQHF,TGTGCCATCAGTGAAGTGGGATTTCAGCCCCAGCATTTT
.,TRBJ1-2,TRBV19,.,CASLGGDGYTF,TGTGCCAGCCTGGGGGGCGATGGCTACACCTTC
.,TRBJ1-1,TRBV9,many,CASSARADSGTEAFF,TGTGCCAGCAGCGCCAGGGCGGACAGTGGGACTGAAGCTTTCTTT
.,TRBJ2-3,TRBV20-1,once,CSAIQSDTSTDTQYF,TGCAGTGCTATACAATCGGATACTAGCACAGATACGCAGTATTTT
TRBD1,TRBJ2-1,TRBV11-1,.,CASSEPGQGSLVGFF,TGTGCCAGCAGCGAGCCGGGACAGGGTAGCCTAGTGGGGTTCTTC
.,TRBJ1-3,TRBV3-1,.,CASSHGSGNTIYF,TGTGCCAGCAGCCACGGCTCTGGAAACACCATATATTTT
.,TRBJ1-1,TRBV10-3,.,CAISESIRGTEAFF,TGTGCCATCAGTGAGTCGATTCGAGGCACTGAAGCTTTCTTT
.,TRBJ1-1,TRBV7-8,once,CASSLASGRNTEAFF,TGTGCCAGCAGCTTAGCGTCGGGGAGGAACACTGAAGCTTTCTTT
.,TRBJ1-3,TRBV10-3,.,CAISGRLCSGNTIYF,TGTGCCATCAGTGGGAGGCTGTGCTCTGGAAACACCATATATTTT
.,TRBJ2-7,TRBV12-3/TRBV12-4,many,CASSLGLAYEQYF,TGTGCCAGCAGTTTAGGGCTAGCCTACGAGCAGTACTTC
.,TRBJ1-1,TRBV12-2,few,CASRSGTGMENTEAFF,TGTGCAAGTCGCTCCGGGACAGGAATGGAGAACACTGAAGCTTTCTTT
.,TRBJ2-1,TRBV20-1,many,CSATGPLTYNEQFF,TGCAGTGCTACCGGGCCCCTAACATACAATGAGCAGTTCTTC